This T cell receptor (beta chain) originates from a study of T cell clusters in autoimmune cytopenias. The CDR3 has 13 residues. Germline V gene sequence: CDR1 SQVTM, CDR2 ANQGSEA. About 37,500 genome equivalents of blood DNA were amplified for TRB. TRB was amplified by touch-down multiplex PCR, primer pools A and B combined. TCRdb re-called the multiplex PCR reads, yielding one record per CDR3 amino acid sequence without DNA. This listing includes roughly 3,000 distinct CDR3 sequences. This clonotype is deemed large by its frequency. Its matching antigen is unknown. Study-wide findings and caveats: TRB repertoire shifts in secondary cytopenia and chronic lymphocytic leukemia mostly reflected lymphoma, not autoimmunity. Primary autoimmune cytopenia patients appeared to lack physiological T cell clusters present in healthy donors.

The data were also submitted as part of a second study, on T cell repertoires in aging, cancer and after chemotherapy. Per that paper: Clear clonal overlap appeared across healthy donor samples taken over several months to years. In healthy donors, age-related TCR diversity loss mainly reflected lost richness.

The sequence derives from a human donor in good health. This chain links TRBV29-1 with TRBJ1-6; TCRdb picks TRBD1, but there is no DNA to check that call. Sequencing used peripheral blood. The CDR3 is CSVGQSPNSPLHF. The whole variable domain, remainder taken from reference TRBV29-1 and TRBJ1-6, is SAVISQKPSRDICQRGTSLTIQCQVDSQVTMMFWYRQQPGQSLTLIATANQGSEATYESGFVIDKFPISRPNLTFSTLTVSNMSPEDSSIYLCSVGQSPNSPLHFGNGTRLTVT.